This is a list of T cell receptor beta chains from one sample in a study of T-cell memory formation after mild COVID-19. TCRdb ran MiXCR on the 5' RACE reads and lists one entry per CDR3 protein. The sample includes hundreds of thousands of distinct CDR3 sequences, approximately 15% seen only once; the top ten take 2.1%. The sequenced sample consisted of PBMCs or a T cell subset sorted from them (not recorded which). All receptors come from an adult woman who had mild COVID-19 (a few samples of this study predate the infection). Cell type and time point are not known. Both conserved end residues are part of each CDR3. D genes are given only for firm matches. Clone size is not always given. Where it is, it says once, few, many or a class for expanded clones.

length	V	D	J	size	DNA	CDR3
11	TRBV6-5	-	TRBJ2-3	few	TGTGCCAGCAGAACTAGTATTTCGCAGTATTTT	CASRTSISQYF
15	TRBV7-8	-	TRBJ1-4	-	TGTGCCACCCTACAGGGAGGGATAACTAATGAAAAACTGTTTTTT	CATLQGGITNEKLFF
13	TRBV12-3/TRBV12-4	-	TRBJ2-5	few	TGTGCCAGCAGGCGGGGACGGCACGAGACCCAGTACTTC	CASRRGRHETQYF
16	TRBV6-2/TRBV6-3	-	TRBJ2-6	-	TGTGCCAGCAGTTACGGTGGGACTGGTGGGGCCAACGTCCTGACTTTC	CASSYGGTGGANVLTF
16	TRBV7-9	-	TRBJ1-5	-	TGTGCCAGCAGCCCCGGGGGACGTTGGTTCAATCAGCCCCAGCATTTT	CASSPGGRWFNQPQHF
15	TRBV24-1	-	TRBJ1-5	-	TGTGCCACCAGTGATCCGGGACCATCCAATCAGCCCCAGCATTTT	CATSDPGPSNQPQHF
14	TRBV27	-	TRBJ2-7	-	TGTGCCAGCAGAAAACAGGTAGAGTCCTACGAGCAGTACTTC	CASRKQVESYEQYF
16	TRBV25-1	TRBD1	TRBJ2-1	few	TGTGCCAGCAGTGAACCAGGGGACAGCTCCTACAATGAGCAGTTCTTC	CASSEPGDSSYNEQFF
17	TRBV6-1	TRBD1	TRBJ2-7	many	TGTGCCAGCAGAGAACTAACAGGGGCGATAACCCCCTACGAGCAGTACTTC	CASRELTGAITPYEQYF
15	TRBV12-3/TRBV12-4	TRBD1	TRBJ1-4	few	TGTGCCAGCAGTTTAACGGGACAGGGAGGTGAAAAACTGTTTTTT	CASSLTGQGGEKLFF
14	TRBV5-1	-	TRBJ2-1	many	TGCGCCAGCAGCTTGGTTGGTGAATCGGATGAGCAGTTCTTC	CASSLVGESDEQFF
13	TRBV6-5	-	TRBJ1-1	many	TGTGCCAGCAGTTACTCGGGAGCTACTGAAGCTTTCTTT	CASSYSGATEAFF
14	TRBV29-1	-	TRBJ1-3	-	TGCAGCGCCCGCCAAGGGGCGAATGGAAACACCATATATTTT	CSARQGANGNTIYF
12	TRBV30	-	TRBJ2-7	few	TGTGCCTGGGGGGACCTTAACTACGAGCAGTACTTC	CAWGDLNYEQYF
15	TRBV27	-	TRBJ2-3	few	TGTGCCAGCAGTTCCTACAGGGTTAGCACAGATACGCAGTATTTT	CASSSYRVSTDTQYF
15	TRBV6-5	TRBD2	TRBJ2-7	-	TGTGCCAGCAGTTACTCTTCGGGGGGAGGAGAAGAGCAGTACTTC	CASSYSSGGGEEQYF
15	TRBV5-1	TRBD1	TRBJ2-2	few	TGCGCCAGCAGCTTGGGGGGACAGTACACCGGGGAGCTGTTTTTT	CASSLGGQYTGELFF
17	TRBV3-1	TRBD2	TRBJ2-5	few	TGTGCCAGCAGCCTGGCCCCGATTAGCGGGCCGCAAGAGACCCAGTACTTC	CASSLAPISGPQETQYF
14	TRBV12-3/TRBV12-4	-	TRBJ2-7	many	TGTGCCAGCAGTTTAGCGGGCGGGGACTACGAGCAGTACTTC	CASSLAGGDYEQYF
13	TRBV9	-	TRBJ2-7	-	TGTGCCAGCAGCGTAGTTGAGGGTCGAGAGCAGTACTTC	CASSVVEGREQYF
17	TRBV24-1	TRBD1	TRBJ1-5	-	TGTGCCACCAGTGATCGCTTCCGGGACAGGGGTAATCAGCCCCAGCATTTT	CATSDRFRDRGNQPQHF
13	TRBV12-3/TRBV12-4	-	TRBJ2-7	few	TGTGCCAGCAGACCTAGCGTCGTGTACGAGCAGTACTTC	CASRPSVVYEQYF
16	TRBV7-2	TRBD1	TRBJ1-3	few	TGTGCCAGCAGCCCGGACAGGTTTAGCTCTGGAAACACCATATATTTT	CASSPDRFSSGNTIYF
13	TRBV30	TRBD1	TRBJ2-1	-	TGTGCCTGGACCCCGGGACAGAGCAATGAGCAGTTCTTC	CAWTPGQSNEQFF
19	TRBV5-1	TRBD2	TRBJ2-3	few	TGCGCCAGCAGCTTGGGACTAGCGGGAGGCCGCTCTGGCACAGATACGCAGTATTTT	CASSLGLAGGRSGTDTQYF
12	TRBV13	-	TRBJ2-7	-	TGTGCCAGCAGCCCCAGGTCCCACGAGCAGTACTTC	CASSPRSHEQYF
14	TRBV7-3	-	TRBJ2-3	-	TGTGCCAGCAGCTTAAGCGGTGGGGCAGATACGCAGTATTTT	CASSLSGGADTQYF
14	TRBV2	-	TRBJ2-2	-	TGTGCCAGCCGCGACATGTTGAACACCGGGGAGCTGTTTTTT	CASRDMLNTGELFF
16	TRBV7-9	-	TRBJ2-7	few	TGTGCCAGCAGCTTAGGTGGCGGGGCGAAAGGTTACGAGCAGTACTTC	CASSLGGGAKGYEQYF
13	TRBV6-5	-	TRBJ1-1	-	TGTGCCAGCAGTTACTCGAAGGGTACTGAAGCTTTCTTT	CASSYSKGTEAFF
13	TRBV6-1	TRBD1	TRBJ2-7	-	TGTGCACTCACCCGACAGGGGGCCTACGAGCAGTACTTC	CALTRQGAYEQYF
13	TRBV10-3	-	TRBJ1-1	-	TGTGCCATCAGGCCCGAGGAAGACACTGAAGCTTTCTTT	CAIRPEEDTEAFF
18	TRBV7-8	-	TRBJ2-3	many	TGTGCCAGCAGCCCGCGACTGGGGGCAGCAGGGAGCACAGATACGCAGTATTTT	CASSPRLGAAGSTDTQYF
15	TRBV7-2	-	TRBJ1-5	-	TGTGCCAGCAGCCCATCCGGGGAGGGCAATCAGCCCCAGCATTTT	CASSPSGEGNQPQHF
13	TRBV5-5	-	TRBJ1-1	-	TGTGCCAGCAGCTTGATGTTGAACACTGAAGCTTTCTTT	CASSLMLNTEAFF
17	TRBV4-3	-	TRBJ2-3	-	TGCGCCAGCAGCCCCGCACCTTTGGGGGCGCAACCAGATACGCAGTATTTT	CASSPAPLGAQPDTQYF
12	TRBV29-1	-	TRBJ2-7	-	TGCAGCGTTCGGGAAGGTACCTACGAGCAGTACTTC	CSVREGTYEQYF
15	TRBV7-3	TRBD2	TRBJ2-1	-	TGTGCCAGCAGCCCGCCGGGGACTAGTCGCAGTGAGCAGTTCTTC	CASSPPGTSRSEQFF
16	TRBV9	TRBD2	TRBJ2-5	few	TGTGCCAGCAGTCTAGCGGGGGCCTGGGGCCTAGAGACCCAGTACTTC	CASSLAGAWGLETQYF
15	TRBV24-1	TRBD1	TRBJ2-5	-	TGTGCCACCAGTGATTTGACAGGGGGCGCGGAGACCCAGTACTTC	CATSDLTGGAETQYF
15	TRBV5-4	-	TRBJ1-2	few	TGTGCCAGCAGCCCGCCGACAGGTCCGACCTATGGCTACACCTTC	CASSPPTGPTYGYTF
17	TRBV7-9	TRBD2	TRBJ2-3	few	TGTGCCAGCAGCCCAGGACTAGCGGGAGGGAATGCAGATACGCAGTATTTT	CASSPGLAGGNADTQYF
15	TRBV5-5	TRBD1	TRBJ1-2	once	TGTGCCAGCAGCTTGTTTTACCGGGACAGCTATGGCTACACCTTC	CASSLFYRDSYGYTF
14	TRBV7-2	-	TRBJ1-2	few	TGTGCCAGCAGCGAGGAGGGGACGGTCTATGGCTACACCTTC	CASSEEGTVYGYTF
15	TRBV19	TRBD2	TRBJ2-3	-	TGTGCCACCCGCAAGCGGGAGGGCTCGGCAGATACGCAGTATTTT	CATRKREGSADTQYF
14	TRBV6-5	TRBD1	TRBJ2-7	-	TGTGCCAGCAGGCCGGGAGGGACAGGGGCCGAGCAGTACTTC	CASRPGGTGAEQYF
14	TRBV6-2/TRBV6-3	-	TRBJ2-2	-	TGTGCCACCAGACCCATTGGAGTCACCGGGGAGCTGTTTTTT	CATRPIGVTGELFF
13	TRBV7-2	-	TRBJ2-5	few	TGTGCCAGCAGCCCCCCCGATCTAGAGACCCAGTACTTC	CASSPPDLETQYF
15	TRBV29-1	-	TRBJ2-1	-	TGCAGCGTTGACCGGGGAGTGCCCCTAGACAATGAGCAGTTCTTC	CSVDRGVPLDNEQFF
15	TRBV20-1	-	TRBJ1-4	-	TGCAGTGCTAAGGGAGGTTGGGCAACTAATGAAAAACTGTTTTTT	CSAKGGWATNEKLFF
11	TRBV29-1	-	TRBJ2-5	few	TGCAGCGTTCTCCGGATTGAGACCCAGTACTTC	CSVLRIETQYF
15	TRBV4-1	TRBD1	TRBJ1-4	-	TGCGCCAGCAGCCACGGGACAGGTCCCCATGAAAAACTGTTTTTT	CASSHGTGPHEKLFF
15	TRBV5-1	TRBD1	TRBJ1-4	-	TGCGCCAGCAGCTCAATCGGGACAGAGAATGAAAAACTGTTTTTT	CASSSIGTENEKLFF